The sample holds many counts of the clone carrying this TCR beta chain. This sample was included in a study of Graves' ophthalmopathy and Graves' hyperthyroidism. Study-level information: The authors collected peripheral blood at initial diagnosis, before any treatment.

From RNA, the CDR3 regions of TCR beta chains were amplified and sequenced. Second-round multiplex PCR came after a first-round RT-PCR that employed HTBI primers. TCRdb analysed the multiplex PCR reads with MiXCR anew, one entry per CDR3 protein. Seen here are 600,000 to 950,000 distinct CDR3 sequences, roughly 41% observed once, and the top ten hold less than 55%. Donors with ophthalmopathy: moderate-to-severe activity, CAS ≥3, NOSPECS ≥4, duration under 3 months. Orbital computed tomography, together with clinical symptoms, serum thyroxine, TRAb and thyroid ultrasound, was used for diagnosis. The source of the PBMCs was less than 12 ml of fresh peripheral blood. Trimming took off 1 base at V and 1 base at J, with 7 bases between the two ends. Germline V CDR1 and CDR2: LNHNV, YYDKDF (reference sequence). CDR3 length: 15 amino acids.

The V and J genes are TRBV15 and TRBJ2-2, with a possible D match to TRBD2 (6 bases). The sequenced sample consisted of peripheral blood. The TCR sequence derives from an adult man with Graves' ophthalmopathy. CDR3 sequence (DNA): TGTGCCACCAGCAGAGGTAGCGGGAACACCGGGGAGCTGTTTTTT. It specifies CATSRGSGNTGELFF.